These 21 T cell receptor beta chains originate from one sample sequenced in a study of graft-versus-host responses after intestinal transplantation. Investigators treated the graft tissue so that it released intraepithelial and lamina propria lymphocytes. Sequencing used immunoSEQ multiplex PCR; TCRdb keeps in-frame clones, though not all of them. The sample holds 17,000 or so clones, around 82% seen once. The input for sequencing was ileum tissue, taken 17 days after transplant. Every receptor here comes from a human patient who received an intestinal transplant, so some T cells may come from the graft donor.

The chain uses TRBV28 and TRBJ2-1; 11 bases match TRBD2. CDR3 length: 15 residues. Germline values: CDR1 MDHEN, CDR2 SYDVKM. J gave up 9 bases and V 6 bases, and 10 bases lay outside the gene matches. CDR3 DNA sequence: TGTGCCAGCAGGGGACTAGCGGACGTCCGTGCTGAGCAGTTCTTC. Residues: CASRGLADVRAEQFF.

V is TRBV4-2 and J is TRBJ1-2; TRBD1 is a possible D gene (6 bases). The ends were cut back, 2 bases at V and 0 bases at J, with 10 bases in the middle. Germline CDR1 reads LGHNA; CDR2 reads YNFKEQ. CDR3 length: 15 amino acids. CDR3 nucleotides: TGTGCCAGCAGCCAATGGGACACAGCTAACTATGGCTACACCTTC. This gives the protein CASSQWDTANYGYTF.

J is TRBJ1-1 and V is TRBV28; D unclear. In germline, CDR1 is MDHEN, CDR2 SYDVKM. Trimming took off 2 bases at V and 9 bases at J, with 10 bases between the two ends. This CDR3 spans 12 amino acids. CDR3 DNA sequence: TGTGCCAGCAGTTTAGGCAGTCGGCAAGCTTTCTTT. As protein: CASSLGSRQAFF. Full variable domain (rest looked up from reference TRBV28 and TRBJ1-1): DVKVTQSSRYLVKRTGEKVFLECVQDMDHENMFWYRQDPGLGLRLIYFSYDVKMKEKGDIPEGYSVSREKKERFSLILESASTNQTSMYLCASSLGSRQAFFGQGTRLTVV.

The rearrangement joins TRBV14 to TRBJ2-1; 8 bases align to TRBD1. With 4 bases clipped from V and 8 bases from J, the junction kept 13 bases outside the gene matches. From germline, CDR1 is SGHDN and CDR2 FVKESK. This CDR3 comprises 16 residues. The DNA for the CDR3 is TGTGCCAGCAGCCCCCGTCCCGGGACAGGTCGGCATGAGCAGTTCTTC. Its translation: CASSPRPGTGRHEQFF.

In this sample, this clone turned up once. V and J are TRBV11-2 and TRBJ1-2; the D gene is possibly TRBD1 (6 bases). The CDR3 loop spans 14 amino acids. Trimming removed 2 bases from V and 4 bases from J, with 11 bases in between. The V gene's germline CDR1 is SGHAT and CDR2 FQNNGV. DNA for the CDR3: TGTGCCAGCAGCTTAAGCAGGGGCTCCTATGGCTACACCTTC. Translated: CASSLSRGSYGYTF.

This clone counts as large (0.1 to 1%). V and J are TRBV28 and TRBJ2-1; 7 bases agree with TRBD1. The CDR3 totals 16 residues. Per germline, CDR1 MDHEN and CDR2 SYDVKM. V shed 2 bases and J 10 bases; nucleotides not matched to a gene: 14. CDR3 DNA: TGTGCCAGCAGTTTAGGATGGGGCGGACAGGTATGGGAGCAGTTCTTC. Amino acid sequence: CASSLGWGGQVWEQFF.

This rearrangement joins TRBV30 to TRBJ2-4; weak D call: TRBD2 (5 bases). CDR1 and CDR2 from the germline V gene are GTSNPN and SVGIG (reference sequence). CDR3 length: 15 amino acids. V gave up 3 bases and J gave up 0 bases, with 12 bases separating them. The DNA of the CDR3 is TGTGCCTGGAGCGGACTTGACCTAGCCAAAAACATTCAGTACTTC. It codes for CAWSGLDLAKNIQYF.

This chain joins TRBV28 and TRBJ2-7, with TRBD2 identical over 7 bases. V lost 3 bases and J lost 3; bases outside the gene matches: 5. This CDR3 spans 14 amino acids. Germline V lookup: CDR1 MDHEN, CDR2 SYDVKM. CDR3 DNA sequence: TGTGCCAGCAGTTTCCCAGCGGGATACTACGAGCAGTACTTC. Protein sequence: CASSFPAGYYEQYF.

Worth noting for this clone: Other DNA sequences of this sample code for an identical CDR3. The chain couples TRBV4-1 to TRBJ2-2, with D possibly being TRBD2 (5 bases). The V and J ends lost 5 bases and 2 bases respectively, with 6 bases between them. This CDR3 is built from 13 residues. Germline CDR1 MGHRA, CDR2 YSYEKL. This CDR3 is CASSASNTGELFF. The CDR3 DNA reads TGCGCCAGCAGCGCTAGCAACACCGGGGAGCTGTTTTTT.

V usage is TRBV18 and J usage is TRBJ2-3; 8 nucleotides match TRBD2. Germline V gene sequence: CDR1 KGHSH, CDR2 LQKENI. There are 15 residues in the CDR3. J gave up 2 bases and V 3 bases, and 4 bases lay outside the gene matches. As DNA, the CDR3 is TGTGCCAGCTCACCGCGGGGGGAGTTCACAGATACGCAGTATTTT. Protein product: CASSPRGEFTDTQYF.

The gene calls are TRBV16 and TRBJ2-3, with D perhaps being TRBD1 or TRBD2 (5 bases each). CDR1 and CDR2 from the germline V gene are KGHSY and FQNENV. The CDR3 extends over 12 amino acids. V was clipped by 4 bases and J by 9 bases, with 11 bases between them. As DNA, the CDR3 is TGTGCCAGCAGCCCCCTCGGGGCAACGCAGTATTTT. This sequence encodes CASSPLGATQYF.

This clone was detected only once. This chain uses TRBV19 with TRBJ2-1; 12 nucleotides align to TRBD2. V lost 6 bases, J lost 7 bases, and 7 bases stayed unmatched. Germline V gene sequence: CDR1 LNHDA, CDR2 SQIVND (reference sequence). The CDR3 extends over 15 amino acids. CDR3 DNA: TGTGCCAGTAGCCCTCTAGCGGGAGGGAGGAATGAGCAGTTCTTC. This codes for CASSPLAGGRNEQFF.

A few counts support this clone. The chain uses TRBV4-3 and TRBJ2-7; 7 nucleotides match TRBD1. Germline V lookup: CDR1 LGHNA, CDR2 YSLEER. This CDR3 contains 15 residues. Germline trimming cut 0 bases from V and 3 bases from J; bases unmatched to any gene: 5. This CDR3 reads CASSQDRAGGYEQYF. The DNA of the CDR3 is TGCGCCAGCAGCCAAGATAGGGCAGGGGGCTACGAGCAGTACTTC.

The table lists this clone with a few counts. V usage is TRBV2 and J usage is TRBJ2-3; the match to TRBD2 covers 15 bases. Germline-derived CDR1 and CDR2 are SNHLY and FYNNEI. This CDR3 comprises 20 residues. J lost 0 bases, V lost 2 bases, and 9 bases had no gene match. The CDR3: CASSEYGLAGGQRSTDTQYF. The CDR3 coding sequence is TGTGCCAGCAGTGAATATGGACTAGCGGGAGGGCAACGTAGCACAGATACGCAGTATTTT. Using reference TRBV2 and TRBJ2-3 for the parts outside the CDR3, the full variable domain is EPEVTQTPSHQVTQMGQEVILRCVPISNHLYFYWYRQILGQKVEFLVSFYNNEISEKSEIFDDQFSVERPDGSNFTLKIRSTKLEDSAMYFCASSEYGLAGGQRSTDTQYFGPGTRLTVL.

V gene TRBV7-3 combines with J gene TRBJ2-3; the D gene is possibly TRBD1 (5 bases). This CDR3 is built from 14 residues. In germline, CDR1 is SGHTA, CDR2 FQGTGA. The V and J ends lost 5 bases and 3 bases respectively, with 12 bases between them. The CDR3, as DNA: TGTGCCAGCAGCCCCCAGGGTGGAACAGATACGCAGTATTTT. Protein: CASSPQGGTDTQYF.

The V and J genes are TRBV19 and TRBJ2-7, with D tentatively TRBD1 (5 bases). CDR3 length: 15 amino acids. Per germline, CDR1 LNHDA and CDR2 SQIVND (reference sequence). V was pared by 7 bases and J by 3 bases, with 19 bases between. The CDR3 DNA reads as TGTGCCAGTACCACCGATGACAGAGGTTACTACGAGCAGTACTTC. This sequence encodes CASTTDDRGYYEQYF.

The rearrangement uses TRBV5-1 and TRBJ2-3; TRBD1 aligns across 9 bases. CDR1 is SGHRS, CDR2 YFSETQ, per germline. The V gene end was trimmed by 4 bases and the J gene end by 5 bases; junction bases not matched to a gene: 5. The CDR3 runs 14 residues. Written as DNA, the CDR3 is TGCGCCAGCAGCACAGGGGGCTTGGAAGATACGCAGTATTTT. Translating it yields CASSTGGLEDTQYF.

The chain links TRBV7-9 to TRBJ2-1, with 13 bases fitting TRBD2. Germline V gives CDR1 SEHNR, CDR2 FQNEAQ (reference sequence). CDR3 length equals 18 residues. V was clipped by 5 bases and J by 5 bases; unmatched bases: 12. This chain's CDR3 is CASSPGGTSGIGNNEQFF. Here the CDR3 DNA reads TGTGCCAGCAGCCCAGGGGGGACTAGCGGGATCGGTAACAATGAGCAGTTCTTC.

The chain is built from TRBV5-6 and TRBJ1-4; perhaps TRBD1 as D (5 bases). Looked up from germline, CDR1 is SGHDT and CDR2 is YYEEEE. CDR3 length: 16 residues. Trimming took off 4 bases at V and 11 bases at J, with 24 bases between the two ends. The CDR3 DNA sequence: TGTGCCAGCAGCGATAGGGTGGACACAGCCCGGGGGAAACTGTTTTTT. Its translation: CASSDRVDTARGKLFF. The full variable domain, rest sourced from reference TRBV5-6 and TRBJ1-4, is DAGVTQSPTHLIKTRGQQVTLRCSPKSGHDTVSWYQQALGQGPQFIFQYYEEEERQRGNFPDRFSGHQFPNYSSELNVNALLLGDSALYLCASSDRVDTARGKLFFGSGTQLSVL.

The rearrangement uses TRBV7-6 and TRBJ2-4; TRBD1 matches 7 bases. The V gene's germline CDR1 is SGHVS and CDR2 FNYEAQ. The CDR3 consists of 19 residues. The ends lost 5 bases at V and 1 base at J; junction bases unmatched: 17. CDR3 nucleotide sequence: TGTGCCAGCAGCGCCGTCCTAAGGACAGGACCCTGGGCCAAAAACATTCAGTACTTC. Translated: CASSAVLRTGPWAKNIQYF.

The chain is built from TRBV28 and TRBJ1-1; no clear D gene. CDR3 length equals 16 residues. Germline lookup yields CDR1 MDHEN and CDR2 SYDVKM. The V end was cut by 6 bases, the J end by 1 base, with 18 bases between. The CDR3, as DNA: TGTGCCAGCAGACCATCCCCGGGCGCATGGAACACTGAAGCTTTCTTT. Protein product: CASRPSPGAWNTEAFF.